The clone carrying this TCR beta chain was seen just once. The target antigen is unknown. The data were taken from a study of cytomegalovirus exposure and HLA in healthy donors. Per germline, CDR1 MNHEY and CDR2 SMNVEV (reference sequence). Trimming shortened V by 2 bases and J by 1 base, and 6 bases separated the two germline ends. CDR3 length: 13 residues. Notes on the study in general: For most TCR beta V segments, an earlier analysis put the productive rate at about 90% or about 30% of the time. An ancestry cluster, one associated with Asian ancestry, reportedly showed fewer N-insertions than the approximately 720-donor mean in a later analysis. An apparent linkage of common viral pathogens to several of the most significant clusters emerged in a later analysis.

Both 60 Vbeta primers and 13 Jbeta primers went into the PCR. The table came from immunoSEQ multiplex PCR; TCRdb's copy has only in-frame clones and leaves some out. The sample carries about 210,000 clones, approximately 78% recorded once. The receptor comes from a boy aged 5-17 years in good health and CMV-seronegative. The genes are TRBV27 and TRBJ2-7; a possible D gene is TRBD2 (5 bases). The sequencing sample was made of PBMCs. The DNA of the CDR3 is TGTGCCAGCAGTTTACGGGAATCCTACGAGCAGTACTTC. This encodes CASSLRESYEQYF.